This TCR beta chain was documented in a study of human T cells and chemical hapten exposure. Study in general: Small discrepancies in pooled library volume mainly accounted for the varying TCR yields per sample.

V shed 1 base and J 5 bases; nucleotides not matched to a gene: 4. Germline V gene lookup returns CDR1 SGHAT and CDR2 FQNNGV. This CDR3 is built from 14 residues. TCRdb itself ran the RACE reads through MiXCR, one entry per CDR3 protein. The sample holds 30,000 to 50,000 distinct CDR3 sequences, over 9.5% seen once. Noted time point: patch test 3, about 24 weeks after DPC sensitization. Treatment denoted: therapeutic diphenylcyclopropenone sensitization with weekly scalp DPC. Unfractionated whole blood was the source from which total RNA was extracted. This rearrangement joins TRBV11-2 to TRBJ2-7; 8 nucleotides line up with TRBD2. The source of this sequence is a woman aged 40-49 years with alopecia areata. Some clones in this sample may be carry-over from other donors' samples. Here the sequenced sample was whole blood, taken in connection with sensitization to the hapten diphenylcyclopropenone (DPC). This CDR3 is CASSLVSGVDEQYF. Here the CDR3 DNA reads TGTGCCAGCAGCTTAGTTAGCGGGGTGGACGAGCAGTACTTC.